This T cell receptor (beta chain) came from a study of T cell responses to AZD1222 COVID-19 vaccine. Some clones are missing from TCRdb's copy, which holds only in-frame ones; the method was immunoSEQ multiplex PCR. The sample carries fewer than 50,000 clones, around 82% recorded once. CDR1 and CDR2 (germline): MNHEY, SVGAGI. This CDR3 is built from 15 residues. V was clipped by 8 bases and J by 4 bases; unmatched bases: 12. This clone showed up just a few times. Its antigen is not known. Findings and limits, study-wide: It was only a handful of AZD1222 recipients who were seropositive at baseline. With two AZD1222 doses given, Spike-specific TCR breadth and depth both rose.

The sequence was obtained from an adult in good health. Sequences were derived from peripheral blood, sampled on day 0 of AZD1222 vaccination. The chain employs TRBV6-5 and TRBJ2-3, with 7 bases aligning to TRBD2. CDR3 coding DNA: TGTGCCAGCCGGGGGGTGATAGCGGGTTCAGATACGCAGTATTTT. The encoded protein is CASRGVIAGSDTQYF.